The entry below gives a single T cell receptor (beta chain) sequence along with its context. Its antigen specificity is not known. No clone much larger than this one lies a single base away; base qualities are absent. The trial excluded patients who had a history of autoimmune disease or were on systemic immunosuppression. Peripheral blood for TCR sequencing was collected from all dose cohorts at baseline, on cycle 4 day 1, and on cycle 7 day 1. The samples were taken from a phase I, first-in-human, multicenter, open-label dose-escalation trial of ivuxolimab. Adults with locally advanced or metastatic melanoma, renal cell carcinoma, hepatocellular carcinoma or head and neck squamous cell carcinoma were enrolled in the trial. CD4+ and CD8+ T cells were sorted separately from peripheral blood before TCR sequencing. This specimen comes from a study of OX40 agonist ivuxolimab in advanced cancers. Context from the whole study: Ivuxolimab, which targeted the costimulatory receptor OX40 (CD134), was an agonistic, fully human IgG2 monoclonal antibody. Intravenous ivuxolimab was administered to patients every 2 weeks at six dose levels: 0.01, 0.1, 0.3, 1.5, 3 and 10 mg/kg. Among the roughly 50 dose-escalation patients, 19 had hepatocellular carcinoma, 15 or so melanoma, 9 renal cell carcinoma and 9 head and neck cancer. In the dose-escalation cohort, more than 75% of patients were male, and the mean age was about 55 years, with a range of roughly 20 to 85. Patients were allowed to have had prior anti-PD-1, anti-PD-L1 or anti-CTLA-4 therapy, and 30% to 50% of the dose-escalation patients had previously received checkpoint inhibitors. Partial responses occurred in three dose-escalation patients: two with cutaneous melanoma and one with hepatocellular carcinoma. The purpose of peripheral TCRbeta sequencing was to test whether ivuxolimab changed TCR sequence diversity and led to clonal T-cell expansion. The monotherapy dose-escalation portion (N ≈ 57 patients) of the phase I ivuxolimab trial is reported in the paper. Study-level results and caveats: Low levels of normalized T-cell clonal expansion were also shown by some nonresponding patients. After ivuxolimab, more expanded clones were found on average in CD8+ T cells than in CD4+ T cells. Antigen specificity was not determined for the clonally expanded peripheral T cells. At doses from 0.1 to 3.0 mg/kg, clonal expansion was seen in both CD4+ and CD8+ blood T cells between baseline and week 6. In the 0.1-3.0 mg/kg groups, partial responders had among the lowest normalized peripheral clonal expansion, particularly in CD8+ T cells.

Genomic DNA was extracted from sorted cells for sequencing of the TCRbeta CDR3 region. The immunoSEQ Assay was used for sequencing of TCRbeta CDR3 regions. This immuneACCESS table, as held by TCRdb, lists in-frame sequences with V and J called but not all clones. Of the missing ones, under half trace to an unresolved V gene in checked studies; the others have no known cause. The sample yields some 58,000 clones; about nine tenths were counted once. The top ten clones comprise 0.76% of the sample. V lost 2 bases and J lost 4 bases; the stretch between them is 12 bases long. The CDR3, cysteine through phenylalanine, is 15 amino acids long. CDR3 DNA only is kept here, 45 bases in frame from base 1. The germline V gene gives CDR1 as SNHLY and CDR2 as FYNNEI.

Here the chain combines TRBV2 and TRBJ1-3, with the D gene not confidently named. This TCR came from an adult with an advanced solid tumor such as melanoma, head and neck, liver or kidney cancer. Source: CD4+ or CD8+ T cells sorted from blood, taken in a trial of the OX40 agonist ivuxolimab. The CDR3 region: CASSESGSDGNTIYF. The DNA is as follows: TGTGCCAGCAGTGAAAGCGGATCGGACGGAAACACCATATATTTT.